This is a list of T cell receptor beta chains from one sample in a study of T-cell reconstitution after alpha-beta-depleted transplantation in children. TCRdb re-called the PCR reads with MiXCR, one entry per CDR3 protein. Counted here are around 670,000 distinct CDR3 sequences, roughly 13% occurring once; the ten biggest clones make up 0.75% to 0.85%. The material sequenced was PBMCs, taken before TCRalphabeta/CD19-depleted stem cell transplant. The receptors shown here come from a girl aged 2-10 years with congenital amegakaryocytic thrombocytopenia, due to receive a stem cell transplant. The CDR3 runs from the conserved cysteine through the conserved F or W. Fields, in order: CDR3 protein, CDR3 DNA, D gene, J gene, clone size, V gene. A D gene is named only where the DNA matches it firmly. Clone size is not always given. Where it is, it says once, few, many or a class for expanded clones.

CASSKTSGTNNEQFF TGCGCCAGCAGCAAGACTAGCGGGACAAACAATGAGCAGTTCTTC TRBD2 TRBJ2-1 - TRBV5-1
CSASGPLEPDTQYF TGCAGTGCGTCCGGGCCTCTCGAACCAGATACGCAGTATTTT - TRBJ2-3 many TRBV20-1
CASSFHREAGELFF TGTGCCAGCAGCTTTCACAGGGAGGCCGGGGAGCTGTTTTTT - TRBJ2-2 many TRBV11-2
CASSQGTGGRSYEQYF TGCGCCAGCAGCCAAGGGACAGGGGGCAGGTCCTACGAGCAGTACTTC TRBD1 TRBJ2-7 - TRBV4-1
CASSYSSSGSGSYNEQFF TGTGCCAGCAGTTACTCTTCTAGCGGGAGCGGCTCCTACAATGAGCAGTTCTTC TRBD2 TRBJ2-1 many TRBV6-5
CASSFQGLNSYEQYF TGTGCCAGCAGCTTTCAGGGGCTAAACTCCTACGAGCAGTACTTC - TRBJ2-7 - TRBV5-5
CSVGRLAGGEQYF TGCAGCGTTGGCCGACTAGCGGGAGGCGAGCAGTACTTC TRBD2 TRBJ2-7 few TRBV29-1
CSAPTTEYQETQYF TGCAGTGCACCCACGACAGAGTACCAAGAGACCCAGTACTTC - TRBJ2-5 few TRBV20-1
CAWNVGGVYNEQFF TGTGCCTGGAATGTGGGGGGCGTCTACAATGAGCAGTTCTTC - TRBJ2-1 few TRBV30
CASSLAARGHPIIETQYF TGTGCCAGCAGCTTAGCGGCGCGGGGCCACCCGATCATCGAGACCCAGTACTTC - TRBJ2-5 few TRBV7-8
CASSFNSGSPSTDTQYF TGCGCCAGCAGTTTCAATAGCGGGAGCCCTAGCACAGATACGCAGTATTTT TRBD2 TRBJ2-3 many TRBV5-1
CSARDGQSYEQYF TGCAGTGCTAGAGACGGACAGTCCTACGAGCAGTACTTC - TRBJ2-7 many TRBV20-1
CSATSPPGGGLTDTQYF TGCAGTGCTACCTCGCCCCCTGGCGGGGGGTTAACAGATACGCAGTATTTT TRBD2 TRBJ2-3 many TRBV20-1
CASSKVAGTTDTQYF TGTGCCAGCAGCAAAGTAGCGGGAACCACAGATACGCAGTATTTT TRBD2 TRBJ2-3 many TRBV28
CASRVAGTGVTDQYF TGTGCCAGCAGAGTGGCCGGGACAGGGGTAACCGATCAGTACTTC TRBD1 TRBJ2-7 many TRBV27
CASSLGRQQYF TGTGCCAGCAGCTTAGGTCGACAGCAGTACTTC - TRBJ2-7 few TRBV7-6
CASSLVRNSGANVLTF TGTGCCAGCAGCTTAGTCCGGAACTCTGGGGCCAACGTCCTGACTTTC - TRBJ2-6 many TRBV7-9
CSAIPTSGANVLTF TGCAGTGCTATCCCCACCTCTGGGGCCAACGTCCTGACTTTC - TRBJ2-6 many TRBV20-1
CASSEILALTYEQYF TGTGCCAGCAGTGAGATACTAGCGTTAACCTACGAGCAGTACTTC TRBD2 TRBJ2-7 few TRBV2
CASSFLAGGNYNEQFF TGCGCCAGCAGCTTTCTAGCGGGAGGGAACTACAATGAGCAGTTCTTC TRBD2 TRBJ2-1 - TRBV5-1
CASGGNYGYTF TGTGCCTCAGGGGGGAACTATGGCTACACCTTC TRBD1 TRBJ1-2 many TRBV10-3
CASTVTGKAAGELFF TGTGCCAGCACCGTGACAGGGAAAGCAGCCGGGGAGCTGTTTTTT TRBD1 TRBJ2-2 many TRBV12-3/TRBV12-4
CASSLTVSSGANVLTF TGCGCCAGCAGCTTGACAGTGTCCTCTGGGGCCAACGTCCTGACTTTC - TRBJ2-6 many TRBV5-1
CATSRVSVMGQGQPQHF TGTGCCACCAGCAGAGTCTCCGTTATGGGACAGGGACAGCCCCAGCATTTT TRBD1 TRBJ1-5 few TRBV15
CASSLARQVQETQYF TGCGCCAGCAGCTTGGCGCGGCAAGTCCAAGAGACCCAGTACTTC - TRBJ2-5 few TRBV5-1
CASSLTSGSYKQYF TGTGCCAGCAGTTTGACTAGCGGGAGCTACAAGCAGTACTTC TRBD2 TRBJ2-7 - TRBV12-3/TRBV12-4
CASSKREDETQYF TGTGCCAGCAGTAAGCGGGAGGACGAGACCCAGTACTTC TRBD2 TRBJ2-5 few TRBV7-9